Listed below are T cell receptor beta chains from one sample, sequenced in a study of blood T cell repertoires in COVID-19. This table comes from immunoSEQ multiplex PCR, and its TCRdb copy is limited to in-frame clones, with some not included. The sample gives fewer than 110,000 clones, around 90% of which show up once; roughly 4.6% is in the top ten. The sequenced sample consisted of peripheral blood. These receptors were collected from a middle-aged man with active or convalescent COVID-19. Each CDR3 is given with its conserved first and last residue. Each record gives: CDR3 protein, CDR3 DNA, V gene, D gene, J gene, clone size. The D gene is left open where the match is weak. Clone sizes are given selectively: once, few, many, or a class where the clone is expanded.

CDR3 protein: CASTLQGNEKLFF
CDR3 DNA: TGTGCCAGCACCCTACAGGGGAATGAAAAACTGTTTTTT
V gene: TRBV28
D gene: TRBD1
J gene: TRBJ1-4
clone size: NA

CDR3 protein: CATTGGPGELFF
CDR3 DNA: TGTGCCACAACGGGGGGTCCCGGGGAGCTGTTTTTT
V gene: TRBV6-5
D gene: TRBD2
J gene: TRBJ2-2
clone size: NA

CDR3 protein: CASSLGRNTGELFF
CDR3 DNA: TGTGCCAGCAGCTTAGGGAGGAACACCGGGGAGCTGTTTTTT
V gene: TRBV7-2
D gene: NA
J gene: TRBJ2-2
clone size: once

CDR3 protein: CASSMQGANTEAFF
CDR3 DNA: TGTGCCAGTAGTATGCAGGGCGCGAACACTGAAGCTTTCTTT
V gene: TRBV19
D gene: NA
J gene: TRBJ1-1
clone size: NA

CDR3 protein: CASSLNAAGVYNEQFF
CDR3 DNA: TGTGCCAGCAGCTTAAATGCTGCGGGAGTGTACAATGAGCAGTTCTTC
V gene: TRBV7-6
D gene: TRBD2
J gene: TRBJ2-1
clone size: NA

CDR3 protein: CSASLGLAGLGHEQFF
CDR3 DNA: TGCAGTGCTAGTTTGGGACTAGCGGGGCTGGGACATGAGCAGTTCTTC
V gene: TRBV20-1
D gene: TRBD2
J gene: TRBJ2-1
clone size: NA

CDR3 protein: CASSLSGELGETQYF
CDR3 DNA: TGTGCCAGCAGCTTATCAGGGGAATTGGGAGAGACCCAGTACTTC
V gene: TRBV7-6
D gene: NA
J gene: TRBJ2-5
clone size: NA

CDR3 protein: CASSLGGVMNTEAFF
CDR3 DNA: TGTGCCAGCAGCTTAGGAGGGGTAATGAACACTGAAGCTTTCTTT
V gene: TRBV5-4
D gene: NA
J gene: TRBJ1-1
clone size: few

CDR3 protein: CASSDRGKLGYTF
CDR3 DNA: TGTGCCAGTAGTGATCGGGGTAAACTCGGCTACACCTTC
V gene: TRBV19
D gene: NA
J gene: TRBJ1-2
clone size: NA

CDR3 protein: CASSVDRGEADTQYF
CDR3 DNA: TGTGCCAGCAGCGTAGATAGGGGTGAGGCAGATACGCAGTATTTT
V gene: TRBV9
D gene: NA
J gene: TRBJ2-3
clone size: few

CDR3 protein: CASSSLGQGNNSPLHF
CDR3 DNA: TGTGCCAGCAGTTCCCTTGGACAGGGAAATAATTCACCCCTCCACTTT
V gene: TRBV28
D gene: TRBD1
J gene: TRBJ1-6
clone size: NA

CDR3 protein: CAWSPGGQTQYF
CDR3 DNA: TGTGCCTGGAGTCCAGGGGGCCAGACCCAGTACTTC
V gene: TRBV30
D gene: TRBD1
J gene: TRBJ2-5
clone size: NA

CDR3 protein: CASSLPTLAGGYNEQFF
CDR3 DNA: TGTGCCAGCAGCTTACCAACCCTAGCGGGAGGTTACAATGAGCAGTTCTTC
V gene: TRBV7-9
D gene: TRBD2
J gene: TRBJ2-1
clone size: NA

CDR3 protein: CASSLGQGGFQGYTF
CDR3 DNA: TGCGCCAGCAGCTTAGGGCAGGGGGGATTCCAAGGCTACACCTTC
V gene: TRBV5-1
D gene: TRBD1
J gene: TRBJ1-2
clone size: few

CDR3 protein: CASSEGRAGEENEQYF
CDR3 DNA: TGTGCCAGCAGCGAGGGAAGAGCGGGAGAAGAGAACGAGCAGTACTTC
V gene: TRBV5-8
D gene: TRBD2
J gene: TRBJ2-7
clone size: NA

CDR3 protein: CASRAPRTGNTIYF
CDR3 DNA: TGTGCCAGCAGGGCTCCCCGGACAGGAAACACCATATATTTT
V gene: TRBV7-9
D gene: NA
J gene: TRBJ1-3
clone size: NA

CDR3 protein: CASSPGGNPNTEAFF
CDR3 DNA: TGCGCCAGCAGCCCTGGAGGGAACCCGAACACTGAAGCTTTCTTT
V gene: TRBV5-1
D gene: NA
J gene: TRBJ1-1
clone size: NA

CDR3 protein: CASSLVTGNTGELFF
CDR3 DNA: TGCGCCAGCAGCTTGGTAACAGGAAACACCGGGGAGCTGTTTTTT
V gene: TRBV5-1
D gene: NA
J gene: TRBJ2-2
clone size: NA

CDR3 protein: CASRRFVSQEKLFF
CDR3 DNA: TGTGCCAGCAGGAGGTTTGTGAGTCAAGAAAAACTGTTTTTT
V gene: TRBV6-5
D gene: NA
J gene: TRBJ1-4
clone size: NA

CDR3 protein: CAISFRAGDNEQFF
CDR3 DNA: TGTGCCATCAGCTTCCGGGCAGGGGACAATGAGCAGTTCTTC
V gene: TRBV10-3
D gene: NA
J gene: TRBJ2-1
clone size: NA

CDR3 protein: CAIRGQVNTGELFF
CDR3 DNA: TGTGCCATCAGGGGACAGGTCAACACCGGGGAGCTGTTTTTT
V gene: TRBV10-3
D gene: TRBD1
J gene: TRBJ2-2
clone size: NA

CDR3 protein: CASSEHNQPQHF
CDR3 DNA: TGTGCCAGCAGTGAACACAATCAGCCCCAGCATTTT
V gene: TRBV25-1
D gene: NA
J gene: TRBJ1-5
clone size: NA

CDR3 protein: CASSLDTGEETQYF
CDR3 DNA: TGCGCCAGCAGCTTGGATACAGGGGAGGAGACCCAGTACTTC
V gene: TRBV5-1
D gene: TRBD1
J gene: TRBJ2-5
clone size: NA

CDR3 protein: CAISESEGGRGTEAFF
CDR3 DNA: TGTGCCATCAGTGAGTCGGAAGGGGGTCGGGGCACTGAAGCTTTCTTT
V gene: TRBV10-3
D gene: NA
J gene: TRBJ1-1
clone size: NA

CDR3 protein: CASSPGTGAYSSYNSPLHF
CDR3 DNA: TGTGCCAGCAGCCCAGGGACAGGGGCCTACAGCTCCTATAATTCACCCCTCCACTTT
V gene: TRBV7-9
D gene: TRBD1
J gene: TRBJ1-6
clone size: NA

CDR3 protein: CASSPYRATEAFF
CDR3 DNA: TGTGCCAGCAGTCCGTACAGGGCCACTGAAGCTTTCTTT
V gene: TRBV6-6
D gene: NA
J gene: TRBJ1-1
clone size: NA

CDR3 protein: CASSRLDTEAFF
CDR3 DNA: TGTGCCAGCAGCAGACTTGACACTGAAGCTTTCTTT
V gene: TRBV12-3/TRBV12-4
D gene: NA
J gene: TRBJ1-1
clone size: NA

CDR3 protein: CASSPRGTGANVLTF
CDR3 DNA: TGTGCCAGCAGCCCCAGGGGAACTGGGGCCAACGTCCTGACTTTC
V gene: TRBV11-2
D gene: NA
J gene: TRBJ2-6
clone size: NA

CDR3 protein: CASSRTSGSLQETQYF
CDR3 DNA: TGCGCCAGCAGTCGTACTAGCGGGAGTCTCCAAGAGACCCAGTACTTC
V gene: TRBV5-1
D gene: TRBD2
J gene: TRBJ2-5
clone size: NA

CDR3 protein: CASSPPDRRNEQFF
CDR3 DNA: TGTGCCAGCTCCCCCCCGGACAGACGCAATGAGCAGTTCTTC
V gene: TRBV18
D gene: NA
J gene: TRBJ2-1
clone size: NA

CDR3 protein: CASSQEMGTVNTEAFF
CDR3 DNA: TGCGCCAGCAGCCAAGAGATGGGGACTGTGAACACTGAAGCTTTCTTT
V gene: TRBV4-3
D gene: NA
J gene: TRBJ1-1
clone size: NA

CDR3 protein: CASSLLGQGREAFF
CDR3 DNA: TGTGCCAGCAGTTTGCTGGGGCAGGGGAGAGAAGCTTTCTTT
V gene: TRBV28
D gene: NA
J gene: TRBJ1-1
clone size: NA

CDR3 protein: CASTGTHLPRVAGYTF
CDR3 DNA: TGTGCCAGCACCGGGACACACCTCCCTCGGGTGGCTGGCTACACCTTC
V gene: TRBV5-6
D gene: NA
J gene: TRBJ1-2
clone size: few

CDR3 protein: CATSRDSLWSGLKPDTQYF
CDR3 DNA: TGTGCCACCAGCAGAGATTCTCTCTGGTCAGGGCTGAAGCCTGATACGCAGTATTTT
V gene: TRBV15
D gene: NA
J gene: TRBJ2-3
clone size: NA

CDR3 protein: CASLRLAGDRSDTQYF
CDR3 DNA: TGTGCCAGCTTAAGACTAGCGGGAGATCGGTCAGATACGCAGTATTTT
V gene: TRBV7-2
D gene: TRBD2
J gene: TRBJ2-3
clone size: NA

CDR3 protein: CAISGARDTGELFF
CDR3 DNA: TGTGCCATCTCAGGGGCGCGGGACACCGGGGAGCTGTTTTTT
V gene: TRBV10-3
D gene: NA
J gene: TRBJ2-2
clone size: NA

CDR3 protein: CASSGDIGANTEAFF
CDR3 DNA: TGTGCCAGCAGTGGGGACATCGGGGCGAACACTGAAGCTTTCTTT
V gene: TRBV25-1
D gene: NA
J gene: TRBJ1-1
clone size: NA

CDR3 protein: CASTFAGARTEAFF
CDR3 DNA: TGTGCCAGCACCTTTGCAGGGGCGAGGACTGAAGCTTTCTTT
V gene: TRBV3-1/TRBV3-2
D gene: NA
J gene: TRBJ1-1
clone size: NA

CDR3 protein: CASSQDRGAEAFF
CDR3 DNA: TGTGCCAGCAGCCAAGACCGGGGGGCTGAAGCTTTCTTT
V gene: TRBV3-1/TRBV3-2
D gene: NA
J gene: TRBJ1-1
clone size: NA

CDR3 protein: CALLLAGGPNEQFF
CDR3 DNA: TGTGCCTTACTACTAGCGGGAGGGCCGAATGAGCAGTTCTTC
V gene: TRBV30
D gene: TRBD2
J gene: TRBJ2-1
clone size: NA

CDR3 protein: CASQRGETQYF
CDR3 DNA: TGTGCCAGCCAACGAGGGGAGACCCAGTACTTC
V gene: TRBV6-5
D gene: NA
J gene: TRBJ2-5
clone size: NA

CDR3 protein: CASSYSGTGSNYGYTF
CDR3 DNA: TGTGCCAGCAGTTACTCCGGGACAGGTTCCAACTATGGCTACACCTTC
V gene: TRBV6-5
D gene: TRBD1
J gene: TRBJ1-2
clone size: NA

CDR3 protein: CASSQEGGPSYGYTF
CDR3 DNA: TGCGCCAGCAGCCAAGAGGGAGGTCCATCTTATGGCTACACCTTC
V gene: TRBV4-3
D gene: NA
J gene: TRBJ1-2
clone size: NA

CDR3 protein: CASSSTHSGFTQYF
CDR3 DNA: TGTGCCAGCAGTTCCACTCACTCGGGATTCACGCAGTATTTT
V gene: TRBV27
D gene: NA
J gene: TRBJ2-3
clone size: NA

CDR3 protein: CASSPRSGTVNSPLHF
CDR3 DNA: TGTGCCAGCAGCCCAAGGTCCGGGACAGTTAATTCACCCCTCCACTTT
V gene: TRBV7-2
D gene: TRBD1
J gene: TRBJ1-6
clone size: NA

CDR3 protein: CASSPGEIGGRSGYTF
CDR3 DNA: TGTGCCAGCAGCCCCGGTGAAATTGGGGGGAGAAGTGGCTACACCTTC
V gene: TRBV9
D gene: NA
J gene: TRBJ1-2
clone size: NA

CDR3 protein: CASSPPPPTSGGSPLYNEQFF
CDR3 DNA: TGTGCCAGCTCACCACCGCCACCCACTAGCGGGGGATCCCCGCTGTACAATGAGCAGTTCTTC
V gene: TRBV18
D gene: TRBD2
J gene: TRBJ2-1
clone size: NA

CDR3 protein: CASSSVQNYNEQFF
CDR3 DNA: TGTGCCAGCAGTTCGGTACAGAACTACAATGAGCAGTTCTTC
V gene: TRBV27
D gene: NA
J gene: TRBJ2-1
clone size: NA

CDR3 protein: CASSPGGGNQPQHF
CDR3 DNA: TGTGCCAGCAGTCCAGGGGGAGGCAATCAGCCCCAGCATTTT
V gene: TRBV6-5
D gene: TRBD1
J gene: TRBJ1-5
clone size: few

CDR3 protein: CASTRGIAYNEQFF
CDR3 DNA: TGTGCCAGCACTAGGGGTATAGCCTACAATGAGCAGTTCTTC
V gene: TRBV28
D gene: NA
J gene: TRBJ2-1
clone size: NA

CDR3 protein: CASSSQTWNEQFF
CDR3 DNA: TGTGCCAGCAGCTCTCAGACTTGGAATGAGCAGTTCTTC
V gene: TRBV11-2
D gene: NA
J gene: TRBJ2-1
clone size: NA

CDR3 protein: CASIREGANNEQYF
CDR3 DNA: TGTGCCAGCATCCGAGAGGGGGCGAATAACGAGCAGTACTTC
V gene: TRBV6-5
D gene: TRBD1
J gene: TRBJ2-7
clone size: NA

CDR3 protein: CASSWSGLHTDTQYF
CDR3 DNA: TGTGCCAGCAGCTGGTCGGGACTCCACACAGATACGCAGTATTTT
V gene: TRBV5-4
D gene: NA
J gene: TRBJ2-3
clone size: NA